Below are 3 T cell receptor beta chains sequenced from a single sample in a study of cytomegalovirus exposure and HLA in healthy donors. The PCR contained 60 Vbeta and 13 Jbeta primers. Profiling relied on immunoSEQ multiplex PCR, and the TCRdb table lists in-frame clones only, not all of them. This sample's table reports about 74,000 clones. The sample was PBMCs. The origin of the receptors is a female donor in good health and CMV-seropositive.

V usage is TRBV14 and J usage is TRBJ1-1; unclear D gene. V gave up 0 bases and J gave up 0 bases, with 5 bases separating them. This CDR3 is 14 amino acids long. In germline, CDR1 is SGHDN, CDR2 FVKESK. The CDR3 reads CASSQEAMNTEAFF. Written as DNA, the CDR3 is TGTGCCAGCAGCCAAGAAGCTATGAACACTGAAGCTTTCTTT.

The rearrangement uses TRBV19 and TRBJ1-1; 8 bases fit TRBD1. The ends lost 5 bases at V and 5 bases at J; junction bases unmatched: 4. The CDR3 consists of 13 residues. Germline CDR1 reads LNHDA; CDR2 reads SQIVND (reference sequence). The CDR3 loop is CASSQGAGTEAFF. The CDR3 region has the DNA TGTGCCAGTAGTCAGGGGGCGGGGACTGAAGCTTTCTTT.

This rearrangement joins TRBV4-3 to TRBJ2-1, with TRBD2 identical over 13 bases. Trimming took 6 bases from V and 9 from J; bases not matched to a gene: 14. CDR1 and CDR2 (germline): LGHNA, YSLEER. The CDR3 covers 17 residues. The CDR3 region is CASSTKRTSGSVGEQFF. Here the CDR3 DNA reads TGCGCCAGCAGTACAAAAAGGACTAGCGGGAGTGTCGGTGAGCAGTTCTTC.